This entry is about one TCR beta chain. This specimen belongs to a study of beta chain features in type 1 diabetes. V shed 3 bases and J shed 5 bases, with 5 bases lying between them. Germline CDR1 PRHDT, CDR2 FYEKMQ (reference sequence). There are 11 residues in the CDR3. Expressed TCRB transcripts were sequenced because the isolated RNA had all been reverse transcribed beforehand. Only in-frame clones appear in the TCRdb table, and some are missing; sequencing was by immunoSEQ multiplex PCR. Among around 400,000 clones listed, roughly 12% were seen once. The receptor was derived from a young man in good health. The chain has TRBV13 and TRBJ2-7, with D hard to call. Sequencing used naive CD4+ T cells from blood. The CDR3 protein is CASSLRHEQYF. The CDR3 DNA sequence: TGTGCCAGCAGCTTGAGGCACGAGCAGTACTTC.